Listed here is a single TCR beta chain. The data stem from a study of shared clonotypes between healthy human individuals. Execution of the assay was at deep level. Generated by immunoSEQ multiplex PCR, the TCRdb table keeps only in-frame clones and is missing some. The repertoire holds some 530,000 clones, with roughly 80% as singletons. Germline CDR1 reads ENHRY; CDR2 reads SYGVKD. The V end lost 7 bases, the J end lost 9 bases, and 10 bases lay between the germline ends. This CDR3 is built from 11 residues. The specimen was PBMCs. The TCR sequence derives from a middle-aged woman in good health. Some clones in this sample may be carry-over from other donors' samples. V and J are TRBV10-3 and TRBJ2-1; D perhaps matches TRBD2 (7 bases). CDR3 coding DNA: TGTGCCATCAAGGGGGGGCCTGAGCAGTTCTTC. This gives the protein CAIKGGPEQFF.